The 25 T cell receptor beta chains below come from one sample, sequenced in a study of a mutant IDH1 vaccine in newly diagnosed glioma. Time point of the sample: week 5, during vaccination. Vaccination used 300 ug of mutant IDH1 20-mer peptide per dose, with topical imiquimod. No antigen is known for these receptors. This table comes from immunoSEQ multiplex PCR, and its TCRdb copy is limited to in-frame clones, with some not included. The table has some 33,000 clones, more than 55% seen once. Here the sequenced sample was PBMCs, taken from a glioma patient whose treatment included an IDH1 peptide vaccine. These TCRs come from a woman between 18 and 29 years old with glioma.

The chain joins TRBV11-1 to TRBJ2-4; possibly TRBD1 for D (6 bases). V was shortened by 5 bases and J by 4 bases, with 18 bases between the two germline ends. The CDR3 totals 16 residues. Germline lookup yields CDR1 SGHAT and CDR2 FQDESV (reference sequence). In DNA form, the CDR3 reads TGTGCCAGCAGCCCTTTAGTCGTAGGGGGAAAAAACATTCAGTACTTC. It encodes CASSPLVVGGKNIQYF.

This clone was recorded once. The rearrangement joins TRBV10-3 to TRBJ2-5, with 7 nucleotides matching TRBD1. The DNA end lines up better with TRBJ2-7; the J call may be wrong. Germline assignment: CDR1 ENHRY and CDR2 SYGVKD. CDR3 size: 13 residues. CDR3: CAISVGQLYEQYF. CDR3 sequence (DNA): TGTGCCATCAGTGTGGGACAGCTCTACGAGCAGTACTTC.

The chain couples TRBV18 to TRBJ2-1, with 9 bases lining up with TRBD2. The J segment lost 3 bases and the V segment lost 6 bases, leaving 9 bases of the junction unmatched. Germline lookup yields CDR1 KGHSH and CDR2 LQKENI. The CDR3 covers 16 residues. CDR3: CASSHLAGLNYNEQFF. DNA for the CDR3: TGTGCCAGCTCTCATCTAGCGGGACTAAACTACAATGAGCAGTTCTTC.

This clone was recorded a few times. V is TRBV6-4 and J is TRBJ1-1; the D gene is possibly TRBD1 (5 bases). Germline V CDR1 and CDR2: MRHNA, SNTAGT. Trimming removed 5 bases at V and 0 bases at J, with 7 bases between. The CDR3 contains 13 residues. CDR3 sequence reads: CASSQQVNTEAFF. The CDR3 nucleotides are TGTGCCAGCAGTCAACAGGTGAACACTGAAGCTTTCTTT.

The sample holds one count of this clone. The chain is built from TRBV10-2 and TRBJ2-5; a possible D gene is TRBD1 (6 bases). Trimming cost V 3 bases and J 4 bases, with 15 bases left between them. The CDR3 is 15 amino acids. Per the germline V gene, CDR1 is WSHSY and CDR2 is SAAADI. In DNA, the CDR3 is TGCGCCAGCAGTGAACAGTCTGGGGGCTCAGAGACCCAGTACTTC. It specifies CASSEQSGGSETQYF.

The chain is built from TRBV19 and TRBJ2-1; the match to TRBD2 covers 13 bases. From germline, CDR1 is LNHDA and CDR2 SQIVND (reference sequence). The CDR3 is made up of 19 amino acids. Trimming took 4 bases from V and 3 from J; bases not matched to a gene: 12. This CDR3 reads CASSTTGLAGVAFYNEQFF. The CDR3 nucleotides read TGTGCCAGTAGTACGACCGGACTAGCGGGAGTGGCTTTCTACAATGAGCAGTTCTTC.

This clone appeared a few times. This sequence joins TRBV7-9 and TRBJ2-7; 8 positions agree with TRBD2. Germline V gene sequence: CDR1 SEHNR, CDR2 FQNEAQ (reference sequence). The ends lost 6 bases at V and 2 bases at J; junction bases unmatched: 9. The CDR3 consists of 15 residues. CDR3 sequence: CASSSVAGGTYEQYF. CDR3 nucleotide sequence: TGTGCCAGCAGTTCGGTTGCGGGGGGTACCTACGAGCAGTACTTC. Full variable domain (remainder filled in from reference TRBV7-9 and TRBJ2-7): DTGVSQNPRHKITKRGQNVTFRCDPISEHNRLYWYRQTLGQGPEFLTYFQNEAQLEKSRLLSDRFSAERPKGSFSTLEIQRTEQGDSAMYLCASSSVAGGTYEQYFGPGTRLTVT.

The chain employs TRBV2 and TRBJ1-2; maybe TRBD1 (5 bases). The germline gives CDR1 SNHLY, CDR2 FYNNEI. This CDR3 is built from 12 residues. V was clipped by 6 bases and J by 2 bases, with 7 bases between them. CDR3 loop: CASRTDNYGYTF. The CDR3 bases are TGTGCCAGCAGGACAGACAACTATGGCTACACCTTC. Filled out from reference TRBV2 and TRBJ1-2, the complete variable domain reads EPEVTQTPSHQVTQMGQEVILRCVPISNHLYFYWYRQILGQKVEFLVSFYNNEISEKSEIFDDQFSVERPDGSNFTLKIRSTKLEDSAMYFCASRTDNYGYTFGSGTRLTVV.

This clone appeared a few times. V gene TRBV5-8 combines with J gene TRBJ2-2; the D is unclear. This CDR3 contains 16 residues. Trimming shortened V by 2 bases and J by 5 bases, and 16 bases separated the two germline ends. CDR1 SGHTS and CDR2 YDEGEE come from the germline V gene. In nucleotides, the CDR3 is TGTGCCAGCAGCTTAATGATAGTGGCCTATACCGGGGAGCTGTTTTTT. Encoded protein: CASSLMIVAYTGELFF. The full variable domain, its missing parts supplied by reference TRBV5-8 and TRBJ2-2, is EAGVTQSPTHLIKTRGQQATLRCSPISGHTSVYWYQQALGLGLQFLLWYDEGEERNRGNFPPRFSGRQFPNYSSELNVNALELEDSALYLCASSLMIVAYTGELFFGEGSRLTVL.

The rearrangement uses TRBV5-5 and TRBJ1-1; D is possibly TRBD1 (5 bases). V gave up 4 bases and J gave up 3 bases, with 13 bases separating them. Germline V gene lookup returns CDR1 SGHKS and CDR2 YYEKEE (reference sequence). The CDR3 covers 14 residues. The CDR3 nucleotides are TGTGCCAGCAGCGCATACTCAGGGTACACTGAAGCTTTCTTT. This gives the protein CASSAYSGYTEAFF.

This clone was detected a few times. The CDR3 sequence: CSVDRPNYGYTF. CDR3 nucleotide sequence: TGCAGCGTTGACAGGCCTAACTATGGCTACACCTTC. The rearrangement uses TRBV29-1 and TRBJ1-2; D remains unclear. V lost 3 bases and J 0 bases, leaving 5 bases between the germline ends. CDR3 length: 12 residues. Germline V lookup: CDR1 SQVTM, CDR2 ANQGSEA.

This chain joins TRBV29-1 and TRBJ2-1; no definite D call. CDR1 and CDR2 from the germline V gene are SQVTM and ANQGSEA. The CDR3 extends over 11 amino acids. Trimming took 0 bases from V and 11 from J, leaving 8 bases between them. The CDR3 loop reads CSVEDSLKQFF. CDR3 in DNA: TGCAGCGTTGAAGATTCCCTGAAGCAGTTCTTC.

The V gene is TRBV7-9, the J gene TRBJ2-7; D possibly corresponds to TRBD2 (6 bases). Looked up from germline, CDR1 is SEHNR and CDR2 is FQNEAQ (reference sequence). The CDR3 has 15 residues. The V end lost 4 bases, the J end lost 10 bases, and 23 bases lay between the germline ends. The CDR3 coding sequence is TGTGCCAGCAGCTCCACCTCCCGGGAGCTCTGGGGACAGTACTTC. Amino acid sequence: CASSSTSRELWGQYF.

The V call is TRBV6-5, the J call TRBJ1-5, with TRBD1 identical over 9 bases. Germline assignment: CDR1 MNHEY and CDR2 SVGAGI. This CDR3 region has 13 residues. J gave up 9 bases and V 6 bases, and 6 bases lay outside the gene matches. The CDR3 bases are TGTGCCAGCAGCCCGGACAGGGGTCGGCCCCAGCATTTT. Translation: CASSPDRGRPQHF.

V is TRBV18 and J is TRBJ2-3; D is unclear. The V gene lost 6 bases and the J gene lost 0 bases, with 7 bases spanning the gap. There are 13 residues in the CDR3. Germline CDR1 reads KGHSH; CDR2 reads LQKENI. CDR3 coding DNA: TGTGCCAGCTCGTGGGCTAGCACAGATACGCAGTATTTT. This codes for CASSWASTDTQYF.

The V and J genes are TRBV13 and TRBJ1-2, with D perhaps matching TRBD1 (5 bases). Trimming pared 5 bases from V and 3 bases from J, leaving 13 bases between. Germline V gives CDR1 PRHDT, CDR2 FYEKMQ (reference sequence). This CDR3 region has 14 residues. The CDR3 DNA reads as TGTGCCAGCAGCACTGACAGACGGGACTATGGCTACACCTTC. This encodes CASSTDRRDYGYTF.

The chain employs TRBV28 and TRBJ2-7; 9 nucleotides agree with TRBD2. Trimming took 7 bases from V and 4 from J; bases not matched to a gene: 11. The CDR3 spans 15 residues. CDR1 and CDR2 (germline): MDHEN, SYDVKM. For the CDR3, the DNA is TGTGCCAGCACAAGGCTAGCGGGACCAAGGTACGAGCAGTACTTC. It yields the protein CASTRLAGPRYEQYF. The full variable domain, rest sourced from reference TRBV28 and TRBJ2-7, is DVKVTQSSRYLVKRTGEKVFLECVQDMDHENMFWYRQDPGLGLRLIYFSYDVKMKEKGDIPEGYSVSREKKERFSLILESASTNQTSMYLCASTRLAGPRYEQYFGPGTRLTVT.

This chain joins TRBV7-9 and TRBJ1-4; 7 bases agree with TRBD1. The CDR3 extends over 15 amino acids. The V gene end was trimmed by 3 bases and the J gene end by 4 bases; junction bases not matched to a gene: 5. Per the germline V gene, CDR1 is SEHNR and CDR2 is FQNEAQ (reference sequence). CDR3 sequence: CASSFRQGNNEKLFF. DNA for the CDR3: TGTGCCAGCAGCTTTAGACAGGGAAATAATGAAAAACTGTTTTTT.

The chain has TRBV28 and TRBJ2-7, with TRBD1 identical over 7 bases. Germline CDR1 MDHEN, CDR2 SYDVKM. The CDR3 covers 15 residues. V lost 7 bases and J lost 5; bases outside the gene matches: 14. The CDR3 region is CASTYSRQGNNEQYF. In DNA, the CDR3 is TGTGCCAGCACCTATTCAAGACAGGGTAATAACGAGCAGTACTTC. Supplemented by reference TRBV28 and TRBJ2-7, the full variable domain reads DVKVTQSSRYLVKRTGEKVFLECVQDMDHENMFWYRQDPGLGLRLIYFSYDVKMKEKGDIPEGYSVSREKKERFSLILESASTNQTSMYLCASTYSRQGNNEQYFGPGTRLTVT.

The sample holds a few counts of this clone. The chain couples TRBV7-2 to TRBJ2-7; 7 positions match TRBD2. The CDR3 spans 15 residues. V was pared by 6 bases and J by 4 bases, with 12 bases of the junction left unmatched. CDR1 is SGHTA, CDR2 FQGNSA, per germline. The CDR3 here is CASSQGVAGLYEQYF. CDR3 bases: TGTGCCAGCAGTCAAGGGGTAGCGGGTCTATACGAGCAGTACTTC.

This clone has just one count. The chain combines TRBV2 with TRBJ2-3; the match to TRBD1 covers 8 bases. The CDR3 consists of 13 residues. V gave up 6 bases and J gave up 4 bases; unmatched junction bases: 3. Germline CDR1 and CDR2: SNHLY and FYNNEI. This CDR3 reads CASSQQGADTQYF. CDR3 in DNA: TGTGCCAGCAGCCAACAGGGGGCAGATACGCAGTATTTT.

The V call is TRBV7-8, the J call TRBJ1-1, with D perhaps matching TRBD1 (5 bases). The CDR3 extends over 15 amino acids. Per the germline V gene, CDR1 is SGHVS and CDR2 is FQNEAQ. V lost 3 bases, J lost 1 base, and 12 bases lay in between. In DNA form, the CDR3 reads TGTGCCAGCAGCTTCCGGGACCTTCGGAACACTGAAGCTTTCTTT. Protein: CASSFRDLRNTEAFF. Full variable domain (missing parts from reference TRBV7-8 and TRBJ1-1): GAGVSQSPRYKVAKRGQDVALRCDPISGHVSLFWYQQALGQGPEFLTYFQNEAQLDKSGLPSDRFFAERPEGSVSTLKIQRTQQEDSAVYLCASSFRDLRNTEAFFGQGTRLTVV.

This clone was detected only a few times. The V gene is TRBV5-1, the J gene TRBJ1-1, with D possibly being TRBD1 (6 bases). CDR3 length equals 14 residues. Per germline, CDR1 SGHRS and CDR2 YFSETQ. V lost 2 bases, J lost 0 bases, and 8 bases lay in between. CDR3 residues: CASSFGQMNTEAFF. In DNA, the CDR3 is TGCGCCAGCAGCTTTGGACAGATGAACACTGAAGCTTTCTTT.

This clone showed up just a few times. The rearrangement links TRBV6-1 to TRBJ1-2; D unclear. Germline V gives CDR1 MNHNS, CDR2 SASEGT. The CDR3 extends over 13 amino acids. V lost 4 bases and J lost 1, with 7 bases in between. CDR3 loop: CASSVKINYGYTF. For the CDR3, the DNA is TGTGCCAGCAGTGTAAAGATTAACTATGGCTACACCTTC.

This clone appeared a few times. This chain links TRBV7-6 with TRBJ1-1; 7 nucleotides match TRBD1. The CDR3 loop spans 15 amino acids. From germline, CDR1 is SGHVS and CDR2 FNYEAQ. Trimming removed 1 base from V and 5 bases from J; junction bases left unmatched: 7. The CDR3 bases are TGTGCCAGCAGCTTAGGAGGACAGGCGTTAACTGAAGCTTTCTTT. Protein: CASSLGGQALTEAFF.